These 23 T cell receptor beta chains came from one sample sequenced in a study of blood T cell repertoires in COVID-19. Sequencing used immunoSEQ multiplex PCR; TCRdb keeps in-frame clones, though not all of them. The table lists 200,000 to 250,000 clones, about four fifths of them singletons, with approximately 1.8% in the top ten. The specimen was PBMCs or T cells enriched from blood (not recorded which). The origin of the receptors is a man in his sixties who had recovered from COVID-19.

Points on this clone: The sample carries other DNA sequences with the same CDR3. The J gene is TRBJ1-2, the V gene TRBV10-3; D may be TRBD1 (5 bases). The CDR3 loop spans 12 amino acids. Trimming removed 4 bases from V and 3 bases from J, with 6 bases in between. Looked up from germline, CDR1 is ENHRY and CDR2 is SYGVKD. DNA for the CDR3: TGTGCCATCAGTGGGGGCGACTATGGCTACACCTTC. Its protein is CAISGGDYGYTF.

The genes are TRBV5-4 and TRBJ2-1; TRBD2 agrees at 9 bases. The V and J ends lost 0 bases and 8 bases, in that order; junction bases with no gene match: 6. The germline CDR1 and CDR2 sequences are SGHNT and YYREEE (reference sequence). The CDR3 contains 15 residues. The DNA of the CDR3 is TGTGCCAGCAGCTTGGAGGCGGGGGGGCTCTATGAGCAGTTCTTC. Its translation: CASSLEAGGLYEQFF. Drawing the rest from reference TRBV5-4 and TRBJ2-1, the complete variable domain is ETGVTQSPTHLIKTRGQQVTLRCSSQSGHNTVSWYQQALGQGPQFIFQYYREEENGRGNFPPRFSGLQFPNYSSELNVNALELDDSALYLCASSLEAGGLYEQFFGPGTRLTVL.

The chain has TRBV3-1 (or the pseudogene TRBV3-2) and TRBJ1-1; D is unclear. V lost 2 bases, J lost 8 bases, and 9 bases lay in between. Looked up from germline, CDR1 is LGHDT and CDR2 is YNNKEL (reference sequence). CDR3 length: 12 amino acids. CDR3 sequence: CASSQLAREAFF. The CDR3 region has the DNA TGTGCCAGCAGCCAACTTGCCAGAGAAGCTTTCTTT.

The CDR3 loop is CASSLGTPGVDTQYF. The CDR3 nucleotides read TGTGCCAGCAGCTTGGGAACCCCCGGGGTAGATACGCAGTATTTT. The J gene is TRBJ2-3, the V gene TRBV7-3; D is perhaps TRBD2 (5 bases). The CDR3 is 15 amino acids. Germline V gene lookup returns CDR1 SGHTA and CDR2 FQGTGA. V lost 3 bases and J lost 5, with 15 bases in between. The whole variable domain, filled in from reference TRBV7-3 and TRBJ2-3, reads GAGVSQTPSNKVTEKGKYVELRCDPISGHTALYWYRQSLGQGPEFLIYFQGTGAADDSGLPNDRFFAVRPEGSVSTLKIQRTERGDSAVYLCASSLGTPGVDTQYFGPGTRLTVL.

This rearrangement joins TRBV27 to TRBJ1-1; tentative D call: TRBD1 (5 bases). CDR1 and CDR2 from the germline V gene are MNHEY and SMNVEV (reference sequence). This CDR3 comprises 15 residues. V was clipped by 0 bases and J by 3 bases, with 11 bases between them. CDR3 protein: CASSLSAGYYTEAFF. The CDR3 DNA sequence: TGTGCCAGCAGTTTATCGGCAGGGTATTACACTGAAGCTTTCTTT.

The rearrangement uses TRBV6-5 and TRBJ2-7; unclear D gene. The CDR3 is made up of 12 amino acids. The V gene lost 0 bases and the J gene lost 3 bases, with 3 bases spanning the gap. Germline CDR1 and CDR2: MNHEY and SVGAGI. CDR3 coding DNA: TGTGCCAGCAGTTACTCCAGCTACGAGCAGTACTTC. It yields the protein CASSYSSYEQYF.

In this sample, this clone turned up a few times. DNA of the CDR3: TGTGCCTGGAGTGTACCGGGAAGCGGGAGCAATCAGCCCCAGCATTTT. It yields the protein CAWSVPGSGSNQPQHF. This chain uses TRBV30 with TRBJ1-5; D is unclear. This CDR3 has 16 amino acids. The germline V and J ends were trimmed by 0 bases and 1 base, with 13 bases remaining between them. CDR1 GTSNPN and CDR2 SVGIG come from the germline V gene (reference sequence).

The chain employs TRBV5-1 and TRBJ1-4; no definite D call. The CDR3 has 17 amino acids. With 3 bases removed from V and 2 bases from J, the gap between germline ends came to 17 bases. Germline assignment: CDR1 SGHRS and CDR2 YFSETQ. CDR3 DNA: TGCGCCAGCAGCTCCGCTCCCCCTGTGGGCACTAATGAAAAACTGTTTTTT. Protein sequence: CASSSAPPVGTNEKLFF.

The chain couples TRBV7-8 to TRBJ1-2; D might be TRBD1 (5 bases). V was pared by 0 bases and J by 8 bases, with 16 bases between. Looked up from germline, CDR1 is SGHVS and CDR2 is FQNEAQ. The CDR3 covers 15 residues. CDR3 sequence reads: CASSLAPGRGGGYTF. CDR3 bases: TGTGCCAGCAGCTTAGCCCCGGGACGCGGAGGGGGCTACACCTTC.

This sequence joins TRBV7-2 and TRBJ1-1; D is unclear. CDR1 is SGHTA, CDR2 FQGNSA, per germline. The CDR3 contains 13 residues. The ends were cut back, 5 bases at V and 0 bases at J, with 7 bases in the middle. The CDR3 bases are TGTGCCAGCAGCCACCCTATGAACACTGAAGCTTTCTTT. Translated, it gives CASSHPMNTEAFF.

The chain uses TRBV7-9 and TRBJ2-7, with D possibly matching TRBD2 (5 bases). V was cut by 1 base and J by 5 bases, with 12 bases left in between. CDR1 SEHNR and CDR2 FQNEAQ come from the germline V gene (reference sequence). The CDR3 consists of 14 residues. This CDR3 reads CASSLGHLGDEQYF. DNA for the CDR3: TGTGCCAGCAGCTTAGGGCACCTCGGGGACGAGCAGTACTTC.

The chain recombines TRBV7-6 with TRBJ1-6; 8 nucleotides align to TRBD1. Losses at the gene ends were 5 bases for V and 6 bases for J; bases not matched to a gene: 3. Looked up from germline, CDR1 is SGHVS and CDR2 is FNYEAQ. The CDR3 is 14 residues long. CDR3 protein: CASSAGGFNSPLHF. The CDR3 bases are TGTGCCAGCAGCGCAGGGGGCTTTAATTCACCCCTCCACTTT. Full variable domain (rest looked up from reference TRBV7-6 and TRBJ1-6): GAGVSQSPRYKVTKRGQDVALRCDPISGHVSLYWYRQALGQGPEFLTYFNYEAQQDKSGLPNDRFSAERPEGSISTLTIQRTEQRDSAMYRCASSAGGFNSPLHFGNGTRLTVT.

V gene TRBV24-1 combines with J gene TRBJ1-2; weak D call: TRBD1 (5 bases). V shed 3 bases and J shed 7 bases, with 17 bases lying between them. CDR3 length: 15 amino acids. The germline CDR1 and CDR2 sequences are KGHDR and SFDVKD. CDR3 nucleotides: TGTGCCACCAGTGATGGGGGGGGACCTATCTCTGGCTACACCTTC. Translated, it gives CATSDGGGPISGYTF.

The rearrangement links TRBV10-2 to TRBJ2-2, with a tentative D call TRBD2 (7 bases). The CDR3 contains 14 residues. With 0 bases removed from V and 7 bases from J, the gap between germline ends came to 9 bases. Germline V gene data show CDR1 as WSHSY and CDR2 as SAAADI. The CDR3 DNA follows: TGCGCCAGCAGTGAGTCGGGGGGGCTCGGGGAGCTGTTTTTT. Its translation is CASSESGGLGELFF.

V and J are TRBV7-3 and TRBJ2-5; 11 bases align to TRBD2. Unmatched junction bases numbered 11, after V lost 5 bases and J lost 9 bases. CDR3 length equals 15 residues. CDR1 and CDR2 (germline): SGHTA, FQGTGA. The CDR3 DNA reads TGTGCCAGCAGCCCGCATAGCGGGGGGGCGGAACCCCAGTACTTC. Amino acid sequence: CASSPHSGGAEPQYF.

Here the CDR3 DNA reads TGTGCCAGCAGCTTAGGAGACTATGGCTACACCTTC. Translation gives CASSLGDYGYTF. The V and J genes are TRBV7-9 and TRBJ1-2; D call uncertain. The germline CDR1 and CDR2 sequences are SEHNR and FQNEAQ (reference sequence). The CDR3 is 12 amino acids. Trimming removed 1 base from V and 3 bases from J, with 3 bases in between.

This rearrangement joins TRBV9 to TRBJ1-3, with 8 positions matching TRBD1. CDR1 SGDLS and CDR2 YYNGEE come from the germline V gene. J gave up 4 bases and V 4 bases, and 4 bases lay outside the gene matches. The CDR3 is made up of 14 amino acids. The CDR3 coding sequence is TGTGCCAGCAGCCCCTGGACAGGGGGAAACACCATATATTTT. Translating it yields CASSPWTGGNTIYF.

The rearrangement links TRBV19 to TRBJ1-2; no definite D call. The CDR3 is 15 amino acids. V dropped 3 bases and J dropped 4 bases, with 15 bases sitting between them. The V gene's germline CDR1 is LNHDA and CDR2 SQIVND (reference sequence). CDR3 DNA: TGTGCCAGTAGTATTTCGGCGGGCCGGAGCTATGGCTACACCTTC. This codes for CASSISAGRSYGYTF.

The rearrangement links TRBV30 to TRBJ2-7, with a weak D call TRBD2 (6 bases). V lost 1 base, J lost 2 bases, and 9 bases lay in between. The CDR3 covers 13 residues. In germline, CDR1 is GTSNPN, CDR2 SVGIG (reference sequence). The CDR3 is CAWSGGATYEQYF. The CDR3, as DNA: TGTGCCTGGAGTGGCGGGGCAACCTACGAGCAGTACTTC.

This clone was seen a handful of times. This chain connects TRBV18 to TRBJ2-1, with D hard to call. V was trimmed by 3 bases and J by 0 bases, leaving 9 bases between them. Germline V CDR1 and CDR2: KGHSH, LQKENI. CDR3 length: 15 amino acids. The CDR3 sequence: CASSPLGSSYNEQFF. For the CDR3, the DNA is TGTGCCAGCTCACCGTTGGGCAGCTCCTACAATGAGCAGTTCTTC.

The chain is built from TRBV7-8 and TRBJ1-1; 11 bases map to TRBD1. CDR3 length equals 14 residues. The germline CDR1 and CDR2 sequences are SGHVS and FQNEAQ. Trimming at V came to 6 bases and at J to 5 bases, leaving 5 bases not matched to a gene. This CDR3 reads CASRPDRGLTEAFF. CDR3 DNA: TGTGCCAGCAGGCCGGACAGGGGGCTGACTGAAGCTTTCTTT.

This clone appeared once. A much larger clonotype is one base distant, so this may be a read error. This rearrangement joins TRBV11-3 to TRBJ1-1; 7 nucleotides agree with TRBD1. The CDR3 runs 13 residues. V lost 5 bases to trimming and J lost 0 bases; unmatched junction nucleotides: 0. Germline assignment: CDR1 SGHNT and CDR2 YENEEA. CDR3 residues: CASSQGVNTEAFF. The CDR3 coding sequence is TGTGCCAGCAGCCAGGGGGTGAACACTGAAGCTTTCTTT.

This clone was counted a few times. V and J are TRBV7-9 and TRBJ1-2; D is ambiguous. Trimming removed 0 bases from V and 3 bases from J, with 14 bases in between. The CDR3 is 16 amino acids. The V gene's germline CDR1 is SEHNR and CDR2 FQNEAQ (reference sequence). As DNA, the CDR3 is TGTGCCAGCAGCTTAGCTGGGTTGGCGGGCTACTATGGCTACACCTTC. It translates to CASSLAGLAGYYGYTF.